This T cell receptor (beta chain) was captured by sequencing in a study of graft-versus-host responses after intestinal transplantation. Turning to the study itself: Grafts were multivisceral, liver-intestinal, or isolated intestinal. Once they had received anti-thymocyte globulin induction, all recipients took tacrolimus and steroids for around three years.

Regarding the study as a whole: Early after transplant, HvG clones declined as circulating GvH clones peaked. Detected in recipient marrow were GvH clones, some of which were first observed in ileum or blood.

On this clone: As yet, its antigen is unknown. One junction end does not reproduce the germline sequence, and a read error may be involved.

The data were produced by immunoSEQ multiplex PCR, yet TCRdb's version contains in-frame clones alone and is incomplete. The sample holds about 120,000 clones, approximately 95% seen once. This TCR came from a human donor who received an intestinal transplant. Sample: unstimulated CD8+ T cells sorted from spleen or lymph node cells, taken before intestinal transplant.

The CDR3 DNA sequence: TGTGCCAGCAGCGGACAGGGAAGCCCCACTCAGCCATTC. Its translation is CASSGQGSPTQPF. J is TRBJ2-7 and V is TRBV5-5; TRBD1 matches at 8 bases. Looked up from germline, CDR1 is SGHKS and CDR2 is YYEKEE (reference sequence). The CDR3 contains 13 residues.